The 4 T cell receptor beta chains reported below all come from one sample, sequenced in a study of OX40 agonist ivuxolimab in advanced cancers. Library method: the immunoSEQ multiplex PCR assay. The clones in this table, taken by TCRdb from immuneACCESS, are in-frame only. Not every clone is retained; where verified, under half of the shortfall comes from an unresolved V gene, and the cause of the rest is unknown. The sample table records around 36,000 clones; more than 60% of these occur just once. The ten largest clones take up roughly 15% of the sample. The material sequenced was CD4+ or CD8+ T cells sorted from blood, taken in a trial of the OX40 agonist ivuxolimab. The source of these receptors is an adult with an advanced solid tumor such as melanoma, head and neck, liver or kidney cancer.

CDR3 residues: CASSPPVARTSNEQYF. In nucleotides, the CDR3 is TGTGCCAGCTCACCACCCGTAGCACGGACCTCAAACGAGCAGTACTTC. This chain joins TRBV18 and TRBJ2-7, with no clear D. V was pared by 0 bases and J by 5 bases, with 17 bases between. The CDR3 loop spans 16 amino acids. Looked up from germline, CDR1 is KGHSH and CDR2 is LQKENI.

V usage is TRBV28 and J usage is TRBJ2-7; 9 nucleotides agree with TRBD2. CDR3 size: 16 residues. The trim removed 5 bases at V and 3 bases at J, leaving 11 bases unmatched. The germline V gene encodes CDR1 MDHEN and CDR2 SYDVKM. CDR3 amino acids: CASSSPSSGELYEQYF. CDR3 DNA sequence: TGTGCCAGCAGTAGCCCATCTAGCGGGGAGCTCTACGAGCAGTACTTC.

The chain joins TRBV5-4 to TRBJ2-6, with D possibly matching TRBD2 (5 bases). Germline V CDR1 and CDR2: SGHNT, YYREEE (reference sequence). The ends were cut back, 3 bases at V and 2 bases at J, with 9 bases in the middle. The CDR3 is made up of 15 amino acids. As DNA, the CDR3 is TGTGCCAGCAGCTCCGGAGGACCTGGGGCCAACGTCCTGACTTTC. Translated, it gives CASSSGGPGANVLTF.

This clone has only one observation. The chain is built from TRBV2 and TRBJ2-7; D may be TRBD2 (5 bases). There are 13 residues in the CDR3. CDR1 and CDR2 (germline): SNHLY, FYNNEI. The ends were cut back, 6 bases at V and 0 bases at J, with 9 bases in the middle. The CDR3 spells CASRMSGSYEQYF. CDR3 DNA sequence: TGTGCCAGCAGGATGAGCGGCTCCTACGAGCAGTACTTC. The full variable domain, with the rest looked up from reference TRBV2 and TRBJ2-7, is EPEVTQTPSHQVTQMGQEVILRCVPISNHLYFYWYRQILGQKVEFLVSFYNNEISEKSEIFDDQFSVERPDGSNFTLKIRSTKLEDSAMYFCASRMSGSYEQYFGPGTRLTVT.